This T cell receptor (beta chain) was documented in a study of T cells after yellow fever vaccination. TCRdb re-called the 5' RACE reads through MiXCR, storing one row per CDR3 protein. The sample lists 300,000 to 450,000 distinct CDR3 sequences; less than 9.5% were seen once. Overall study results and limits: Post-booster repertoires again held most primary-vaccination clones (about 95% CD4, roughly 88% CD8). Peaking on day 5 versus 15, the secondary response was faster but weaker. Abundant clonotypes from the bulk population could contaminate FACS-sorted repertoires. The appearance of a small share of clonotypes in both CD4 and CD8 compartments was observed.

This clonotype turned up a few times. Its specificity is not known. The ends lost 4 bases at V and 3 bases at J; junction bases unmatched: 10. The CDR3 length is 16 residues. From germline, CDR1 is SGDLS and CDR2 YYNGEE. The source is a man aged 18 to 30 who received the YFV17D yellow fever vaccine. The chain uses TRBV9 and TRBJ2-7, with TRBD1 matching over 10 bases. Material: PBMCs, obtained roughly 46 days after the first yellow fever vaccination. The CDR3 loop is CASSPLAGTGVYEQYF. CDR3 DNA: TGTGCCAGCAGCCCACTCGCCGGGACAGGGGTCTACGAGCAGTACTTC.